These T cell receptor beta chains were read from a single sample in a study of PD-1 blockade in classical Hodgkin lymphoma. The assay was immunoSEQ multiplex PCR, and TCRdb's table has in-frame clones only and misses some. The table records approximately 7,500 clones, around 84% of them present only once. The sample here was peripheral blood mononuclear cells (PBMCs), taken at baseline. The receptor set was obtained from a human donor with classical Hodgkin lymphoma. Each CDR3 is given with its conserved first and last residue. A D gene is named only where the DNA matches it firmly. Clone size is stated in some rows and not others, as once, few, many or a class when expanded.

j_gene,d_gene,v_gene,abundance,CDR3nt,CDR3aa
TRBJ1-3,TRBD1,TRBV15,once,TGTGCCACCAGCTCGGGACAGGGCTCTTTCTCTGGAAACACCATATATTTT,CATSSGQGSFSGNTIYF
TRBJ2-6,TRBD1,TRBV7-8,-,TGTGCCAGCAGCTTGACAGGGTCCGGGGCCAACGTCCTGACTTTC,CASSLTGSGANVLTF
TRBJ2-1,TRBD2,TRBV27,-,TGTGCCACCTCGTCGATAGCGGGAGGGTGGATGGAGAAGCAGTTCTTC,CATSSIAGGWMEKQFF
TRBJ1-4,-,TRBV25-1,-,TGTGCCAGCAGTGAACAGAGGGATAGGGAAAAACTGTTTTTT,CASSEQRDREKLFF
TRBJ2-2,TRBD2,TRBV5-4,few,TGTGCCAGCAGCTCCTACCCAGCGGGGGCCGCCACCGGGGAGCTGTTTTTT,CASSSYPAGAATGELFF
TRBJ1-2,-,TRBV5-4,-,TGTGCCAGCAGCTTATCCGGGGGCGCAGGAAGGGGCTACACCTTC,CASSLSGGAGRGYTF
TRBJ2-7,-,TRBV5-1,-,TGCGCCAGCAGCTTGCAAGACCGCTCCTACGAGCAGTACTTC,CASSLQDRSYEQYF
TRBJ2-1,-,TRBV21-1,-,TGTGCCAGCAGCAAAGACGCCTTCTACAATGAGCAGTTCTTC,CASSKDAFYNEQFF
TRBJ2-1,-,TRBV7-2,-,TGTGCCAGCAGCTTAGCTCGTCTTACGGGAGTGCTCAATGAGCAGTTCTTC,CASSLARLTGVLNEQFF
TRBJ1-2,-,TRBV10-2,-,TGCGCCAGCAGTGAGTCGGGCGTGCGGGGCTACACCTTC,CASSESGVRGYTF
TRBJ2-3,-,TRBV11-3,-,TGTGCCAGCAGCTCGGCTTCCAGCACAGATACGCAGTATTTT,CASSSASSTDTQYF
TRBJ2-2,TRBD2,TRBV11-1,-,TGTGCCAGCAGCTTAGCGACTAGCGGGAGTGTCGTCGGGGAGCTGTTTTTT,CASSLATSGSVVGELFF
TRBJ2-6,-,TRBV7-7,-,TGTGCCAGCAGCAACAACCGTAAACAAAGTCGGGCCAACGTCCTGACTTTC,CASSNNRKQSRANVLTF
TRBJ2-7,-,TRBV5-1,-,TGCGCCAGCAGCTTGGTGGGGCGCGAGCAGTACTTC,CASSLVGREQYF
TRBJ2-5,-,TRBV11-2,-,TGTGCCAGCAGTCGAGACGCGTACCAAGAGACCCAGTACTTC,CASSRDAYQETQYF
TRBJ1-5,-,TRBV7-2,-,TGTGCCAGCAGCCAGGTACCAGGGGAAAATCAGCCCCAGCATTTT,CASSQVPGENQPQHF
TRBJ2-7,-,TRBV25-1,-,TGTGCCAGCAGTGAATTTTGGGTATACGAGCAGTACTTC,CASSEFWVYEQYF
TRBJ2-1,-,TRBV4-3,-,TGCGCCAGCAGCCAAGATTGGCTTGGGGCTAGCCCCCTATACAATGAGCAGTTCTTC,CASSQDWLGASPLYNEQFF
TRBJ2-5,TRBD2,TRBV7-8,-,TGTGCCAGCAGCTCCCGTGCGGGAGGGTCCGGAGAGACCCAGTACTTC,CASSSRAGGSGETQYF
TRBJ1-1,-,TRBV28,-,TGTGCCAGCAGTCCACCCTGGGGGAACACTGAAGCTTTCTTT,CASSPPWGNTEAFF
TRBJ1-1,-,TRBV5-1,-,TGCGCCAGCAAAGGACAGTTTGAAGCTTTCTTT,CASKGQFEAFF
TRBJ2-7,TRBD2,TRBV7-9,-,TGTGCCAGCAGCTTTATATTAGGGAGGGATGAGCGGGGGGCCTACGAGCAGTACTTC,CASSFILGRDERGAYEQYF
TRBJ2-1,-,TRBV5-4,few,TGTGCCAGCAGCTTCGCTCCTAGCAGGGCGGACAATGAGCAGTTCTTC,CASSFAPSRADNEQFF
TRBJ2-1,TRBD1,TRBV7-2,-,TGTGCCAGCAGCTTAGTTTCCGGACAGGGCCGTTACAATGAGCAGTTCTTC,CASSLVSGQGRYNEQFF
TRBJ2-7,-,TRBV18,-,TGTGCCAGCTCACCAAAGGGGTTGGTCGAGCAGTACTTC,CASSPKGLVEQYF
TRBJ2-1,TRBD2,TRBV5-6,-,TGTGCCAGCAGCTTAAGCGGGAGGAGCTCCTACAATGAGCAGTTCTTC,CASSLSGRSSYNEQFF
TRBJ2-7,-,TRBV6-5,-,TGTGCCAGCAGGACCCCGTACGAGCAGTACTTC,CASRTPYEQYF
TRBJ1-3,-,TRBV7-2,-,TGTGCCAGCAGCTTAGCGCCGGTACAGGGCTCTGGAAACACCATATATTTT,CASSLAPVQGSGNTIYF
TRBJ2-1,TRBD1,TRBV9,medium-sized,TGTGCCAGCAGCCCTACAGGGGCCGGTAGAAATGAGCAGTTCTTC,CASSPTGAGRNEQFF
TRBJ1-1,-,TRBV6-6,-,TGTGCCAGCAGTTACCCGAATCGAGGGGGAACTGAAGCTTTCTTT,CASSYPNRGGTEAFF
TRBJ2-7,TRBD2,TRBV7-2,-,TGTGCAAGTACGGGGACTAGCGGGGTCGGCGAGCAGTACTTC,CASTGTSGVGEQYF
TRBJ2-7,-,TRBV5-4,-,TGTGCCAGCCGACTCGGGGGGCGGGACGAGCAGTACTTC,CASRLGGRDEQYF
TRBJ2-7,-,TRBV6-6,once,TGTGCCAGCAGTTCCCGCTCGTGGCCGCTCTCCTACGAGCAGTACTTC,CASSSRSWPLSYEQYF
TRBJ2-7,TRBD1,TRBV10-3,-,TGTGCCATCAGTTCCGACAGGGCCGAGCAGTACTTC,CAISSDRAEQYF
TRBJ2-1,TRBD2,TRBV4-1,-,TGCGCCAGCAGCCAAGGCCAGACTAGCGGGGACAATGAGCAGTTCTTC,CASSQGQTSGDNEQFF
TRBJ1-2,-,TRBV20-1,few,TGCAGTGCAAGGCCTGGCTACACCTTC,CSARPGYTF
TRBJ2-5,-,TRBV29-1,-,TGCAGCGTTGTCGCGGGTCAAGAGACCCAGTACTTC,CSVVAGQETQYF
TRBJ1-1,-,TRBV27,few,-,CASSLSLRGLNTEAFF
TRBJ2-5,-,TRBV4-2,-,TGTGCCAGCAGCCAAGATGGACGGCGAGAGACCCAGTACTTC,CASSQDGRRETQYF
TRBJ1-2,-,TRBV7-2,-,TGTGCCAGCAGCTTGACAGCCACCCACTATGGCTACACCTTC,CASSLTATHYGYTF
TRBJ2-7,TRBD2,TRBV10-2,large,TGCGCCAGCAGTGAGCGGACTAGCGGCTACGAGCAGTACTTC,CASSERTSGYEQYF
TRBJ2-7,TRBD2,TRBV29-1,-,TGCAGCGTTTATGGACTAGCAGGTCTCGAGCAGTACTTC,CSVYGLAGLEQYF
TRBJ1-4,-,TRBV7-2,-,TGTGCCAGCAGCTTATTGGGGGGGCGTATGAAACTGTTTTTT,CASSLLGGRMKLFF
TRBJ1-1,-,TRBV4-1,-,TGCGCCAGCAGCCAACCCGGACGGAACACTGAAGCTTTCTTT,CASSQPGRNTEAFF
TRBJ2-2,-,TRBV7-8,-,TGTGCCAGCAGCTTAGGGCTCGACAGGCGAGGGGAGCTGTTTTTT,CASSLGLDRRGELFF
TRBJ1-2,-,TRBV28,-,TGTGCCAGCAGTTTTGATGGAAACTATGGCTACACCTTC,CASSFDGNYGYTF
TRBJ2-4,TRBD1,TRBV30,-,TGTGCCTGGAGTACAGGGGTAGCCAAAAACATTCAGTACTTC,CAWSTGVAKNIQYF
TRBJ2-3,-,TRBV4-3,-,TGCGCCAGCAGCCAAGTGTGGACAGATACGCAGTATTTT,CASSQVWTDTQYF
TRBJ2-5,TRBD2,TRBV7-9,-,TGTGCCAGCAGCGTAACTAGCGCCCAAGAGACCCAGTACTTC,CASSVTSAQETQYF
TRBJ1-6,-,TRBV2,-,TGTGCCAGCAGCGTTGGGACGGAACATAATTCACCCCTCCACTTT,CASSVGTEHNSPLHF
TRBJ2-7,-,TRBV18,few,TGTGCCAGCTCACAGGAGACCTACGAGCAGTACTTC,CASSQETYEQYF
TRBJ2-7,TRBD2,TRBV10-1,once,TGCGCCAGCAGTGTAGGTCGGGCTAGCGGGAGCGTCGAGCAGTACTTC,CASSVGRASGSVEQYF
TRBJ2-7,-,TRBV19,-,TGTGCCAGTAGTAAGGGACCTGAAGGGGAGCAGTACTTC,CASSKGPEGEQYF
TRBJ1-5,-,TRBV27,large,TGTGCCAGCAGTTCGGACAGAGATCAGCCCCAGCATTTT,CASSSDRDQPQHF